Sequencing of this T cell receptor beta chain was carried out in a study of technical replicates of blood from a handful of donors. Sequenced by immunoSEQ multiplex PCR; TCRdb stores in-frame clones only, minus some. In the table there are around 97,000 clones, approximately 95% of which are singletons. The clonotype was recovered from a human donor in good health. The sequenced sample was T cells isolated from PBMCs.

The CDR3: CASSIVWSGTNYGYTF. In nucleotides, the CDR3 is TGTGCCAGTAGTATAGTATGGAGTGGGACAAACTATGGCTACACCTTC. This chain links TRBV19 with TRBJ1-2; D is perhaps TRBD1 (6 bases). Looked up from germline, CDR1 is LNHDA and CDR2 is SQIVND (reference sequence). The CDR3 has 16 residues. V lost 1 base to trimming and J lost 2 bases, with 14 bases between them.